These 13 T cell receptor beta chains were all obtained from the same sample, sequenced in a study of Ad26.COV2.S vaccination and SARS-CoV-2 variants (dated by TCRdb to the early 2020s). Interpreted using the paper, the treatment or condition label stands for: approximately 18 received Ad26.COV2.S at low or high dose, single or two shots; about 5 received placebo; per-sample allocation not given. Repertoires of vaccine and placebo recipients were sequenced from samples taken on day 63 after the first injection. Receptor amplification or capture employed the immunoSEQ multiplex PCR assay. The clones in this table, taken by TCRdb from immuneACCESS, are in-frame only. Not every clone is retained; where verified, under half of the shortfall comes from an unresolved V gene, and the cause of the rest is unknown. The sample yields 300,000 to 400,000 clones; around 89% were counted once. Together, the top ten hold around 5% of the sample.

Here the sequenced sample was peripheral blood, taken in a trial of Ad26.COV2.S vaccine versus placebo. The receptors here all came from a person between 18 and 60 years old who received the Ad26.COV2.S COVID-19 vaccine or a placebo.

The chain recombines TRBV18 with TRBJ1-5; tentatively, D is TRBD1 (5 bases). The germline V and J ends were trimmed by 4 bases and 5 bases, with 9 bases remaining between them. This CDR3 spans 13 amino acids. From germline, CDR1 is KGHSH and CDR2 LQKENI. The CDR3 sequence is CASSRGVDQPQHF. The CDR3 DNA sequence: TGTGCCAGCTCACGAGGGGTGGATCAGCCCCAGCATTTT. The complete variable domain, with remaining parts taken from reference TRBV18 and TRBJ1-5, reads NAGVMQNPRHLVRRRGQEARLRCSPMKGHSHVYWYRQLPEEGLKFMVYLQKENIIDESGMPKERFSAEFPKEGPSILRIQQVVRGDSAAYFCASSRGVDQPQHFGDGTRLSIL.

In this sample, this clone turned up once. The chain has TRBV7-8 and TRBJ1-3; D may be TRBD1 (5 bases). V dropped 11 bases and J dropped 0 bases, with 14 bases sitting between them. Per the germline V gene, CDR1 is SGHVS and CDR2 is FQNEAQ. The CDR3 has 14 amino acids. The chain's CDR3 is CACSRDFSGNTIYF. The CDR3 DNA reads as TGTGCCTGCTCCAGGGACTTCTCTGGAAACACCATATATTTT.

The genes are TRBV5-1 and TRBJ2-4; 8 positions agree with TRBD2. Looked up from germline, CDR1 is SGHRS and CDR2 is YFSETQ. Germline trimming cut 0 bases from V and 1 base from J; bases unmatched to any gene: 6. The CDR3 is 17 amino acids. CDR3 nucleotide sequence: TGCGCCAGCAGCTTGGTGGGCGGGAGGAACGCCAAAAACATTCAGTACTTC. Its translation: CASSLVGGRNAKNIQYF.

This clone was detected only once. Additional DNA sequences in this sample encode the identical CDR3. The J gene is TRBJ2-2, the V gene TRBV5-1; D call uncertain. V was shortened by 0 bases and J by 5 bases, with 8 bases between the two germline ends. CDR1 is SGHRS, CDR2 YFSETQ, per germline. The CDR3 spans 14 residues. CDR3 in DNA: TGCGCCAGCAGCTTGGGAGGTGGAACCGGGGAGCTGTTTTTT. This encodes CASSLGGGTGELFF.

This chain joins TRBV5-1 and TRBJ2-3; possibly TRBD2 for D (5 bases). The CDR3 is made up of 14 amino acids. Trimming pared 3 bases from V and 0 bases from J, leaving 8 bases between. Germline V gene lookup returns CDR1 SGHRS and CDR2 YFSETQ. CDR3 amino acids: CASSSSGSTDTQYF. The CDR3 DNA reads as TGCGCCAGCAGCTCGAGCGGAAGCACAGATACGCAGTATTTT. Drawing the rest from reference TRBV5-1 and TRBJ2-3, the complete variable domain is KAGVTQTPRYLIKTRGQQVTLSCSPISGHRSVSWYQQTPGQGLQFLFEYFSETQRNKGNFPGRFSGRQFSNSRSEMNVSTLELGDSALYLCASSSSGSTDTQYFGPGTRLTVL.

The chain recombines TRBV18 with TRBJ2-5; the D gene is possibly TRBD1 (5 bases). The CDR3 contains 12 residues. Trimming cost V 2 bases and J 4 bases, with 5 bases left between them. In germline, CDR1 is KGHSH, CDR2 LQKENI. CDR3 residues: CASSPGAETQYF. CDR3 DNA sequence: TGTGCCAGCTCACCAGGGGCAGAGACCCAGTACTTC.

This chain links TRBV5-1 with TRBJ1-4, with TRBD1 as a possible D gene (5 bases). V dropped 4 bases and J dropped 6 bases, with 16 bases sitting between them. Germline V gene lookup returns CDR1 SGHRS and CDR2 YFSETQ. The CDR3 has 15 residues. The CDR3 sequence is CASSPSGGKDEKLFF. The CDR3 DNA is TGCGCCAGCAGCCCCTCCGGGGGTAAGGATGAAAAACTGTTTTTT.

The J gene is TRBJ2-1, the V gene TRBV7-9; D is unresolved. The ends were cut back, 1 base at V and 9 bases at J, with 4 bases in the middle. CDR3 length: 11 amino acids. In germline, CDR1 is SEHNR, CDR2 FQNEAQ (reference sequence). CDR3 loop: CASSLDREQFF. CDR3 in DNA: TGTGCCAGCAGCTTAGATCGTGAGCAGTTCTTC.

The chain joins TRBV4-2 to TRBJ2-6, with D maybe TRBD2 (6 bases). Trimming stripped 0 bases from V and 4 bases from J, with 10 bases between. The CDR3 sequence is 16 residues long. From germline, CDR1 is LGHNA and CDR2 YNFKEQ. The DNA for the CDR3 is TGTGCCAGCAGCCAAGAAACGGGGGAAGGGGCCAACGTCCTGACTTTC. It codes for CASSQETGEGANVLTF.

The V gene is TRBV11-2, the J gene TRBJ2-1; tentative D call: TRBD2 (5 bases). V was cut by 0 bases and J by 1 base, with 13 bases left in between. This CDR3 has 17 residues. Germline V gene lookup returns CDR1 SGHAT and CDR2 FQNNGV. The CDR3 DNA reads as TGTGCCAGCAGCTTAGATCTAGCCGGAGGTTCCTACAATGAGCAGTTCTTC. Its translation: CASSLDLAGGSYNEQFF.

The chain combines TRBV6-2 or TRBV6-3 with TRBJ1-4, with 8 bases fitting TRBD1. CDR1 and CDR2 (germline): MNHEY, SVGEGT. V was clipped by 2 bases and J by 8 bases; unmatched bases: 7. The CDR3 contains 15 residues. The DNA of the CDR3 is TGTGCCAGCAGTTACGGACAGGGCAAGCAGGAAAAACTGTTTTTT. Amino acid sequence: CASSYGQGKQEKLFF.

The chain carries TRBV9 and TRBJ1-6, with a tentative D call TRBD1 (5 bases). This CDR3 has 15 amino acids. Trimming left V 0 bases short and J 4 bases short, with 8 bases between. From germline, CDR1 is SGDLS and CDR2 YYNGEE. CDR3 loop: CASSVGQGYNSPLHF. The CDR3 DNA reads TGTGCCAGCAGCGTAGGTCAGGGATATAATTCACCCCTCCACTTT. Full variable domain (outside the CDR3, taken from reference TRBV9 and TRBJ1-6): DSGVTQTPKHLITATGQRVTLRCSPRSGDLSVYWYQQSLDQGLQFLIQYYNGEERAKGNILERFSAQQFPDLHSELNLSSLELGDSALYFCASSVGQGYNSPLHFGNGTRLTVT.

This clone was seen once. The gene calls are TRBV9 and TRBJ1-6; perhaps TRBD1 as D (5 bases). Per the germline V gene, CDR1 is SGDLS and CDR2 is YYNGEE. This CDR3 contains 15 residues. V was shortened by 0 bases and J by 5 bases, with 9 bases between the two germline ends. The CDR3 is CASSVEGINNSPLHF. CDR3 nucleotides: TGTGCCAGCAGCGTAGAGGGGATCAATAATTCACCCCTCCACTTT. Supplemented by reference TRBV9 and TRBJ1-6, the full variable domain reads DSGVTQTPKHLITATGQRVTLRCSPRSGDLSVYWYQQSLDQGLQFLIQYYNGEERAKGNILERFSAQQFPDLHSELNLSSLELGDSALYFCASSVEGINNSPLHFGNGTRLTVT.